Described below is a single T cell receptor beta chain sequence and its context. This record comes from a study of T cell clones after liver transplantation. Study context: TCRbeta sequencing after a pre-transplant mixed lymphocyte reaction identified graft-donor-reactive clones, later tracked in post-transplant blood. Timepoints were pre-transplant, pre-withdrawal, and after withdrawal was completed or failed.

This CDR3 contains 16 residues. V dropped 3 bases and J dropped 0 bases, with 12 bases sitting between them. CDR1 and CDR2 from the germline V gene are LNHDA and SQIVND (reference sequence). Some clones are missing from TCRdb's copy, which holds only in-frame ones; the method was immunoSEQ multiplex PCR. Here the sample spans about 18,000 clones, 80% to 90% being singletons. The chain carries TRBV19 and TRBJ2-1; D is unclear. This receptor was identified in a human donor who received a liver transplant. Sample: CD8+ T cells from blood, taken before liver transplant. The CDR3 coding sequence is TGTGCCAGTAGTATTTTGGGCATCAACTCCTACAATGAGCAGTTCTTC. It yields the protein CASSILGINSYNEQFF.